This T cell receptor (beta chain) is drawn from a study of cytomegalovirus exposure and HLA in healthy donors. Study conclusions and caveats: CMV serostatus alone was available as immune exposure information. The likely origin of a cluster of highly shared sequence variants was a sequencing artifact. DRB1 showed the most TCR associations and HLA-C the fewest in a later analysis, as rates varied by HLA locus.

Germline CDR1 MGHRA, CDR2 YSYEKL. V dropped 1 base and J dropped 4; count of bases not matched to a gene: 4. The CDR3 consists of 15 residues. PCR amplification relied on 60 Vbeta primers (plus 13 Jbeta primers). In the source study's methods: The authors later counted 65 million to 90 million unique TCR beta chains, approximately 12 million of them shared. Measured with immunoSEQ multiplex PCR; TCRdb has only the in-frame clones, and not every one. V and J calls and clone size come straight from that table; D and trimming were deduced from the DNA. The sample carries more than 150,000 clones, roughly 87% recorded once. Concerning this clone: Its antigen is unknown.

This clonotype originated in a girl under three years old in good health and CMV-seronegative. The sequencing input was PBMCs. V gene TRBV4-1 combines with J gene TRBJ1-3; 7 bases are a match to TRBD1. As DNA, the CDR3 is TGCGCCAGCAGCCAAGTAGGACAGGAAGGAAACACCATATATTTT. This codes for CASSQVGQEGNTIYF.